This T cell receptor beta chain originates from a study of T cell repertoires in cytomegalovirus infection. Via MiXCR, TCRdb re-called the reads, giving one row per CDR3 protein. The table shows some 320,000 distinct CDR3 sequences, with about 27% occurring only once. The CDR3 is 13 amino acids. V was pared by 10 bases and J by 5 bases, with 9 bases of the junction left unmatched. This clonotype was detected a few times. Its antigen is not identified. The sequencing used cultured PBMCs, collected from culture after CMV antigen stimulation. The sequence derives from a human donor in good health (CMV status not recorded). Some clones in this sample may be carry-over from other donors' samples. The chain uses TRBV12-3 or TRBV12-4 and TRBJ2-7; 9 nucleotides match TRBD2. The CDR3 sequence: CATSSGTTDEQYF. The CDR3, as DNA: TGTGCCACCTCTAGCGGGACGACCGACGAGCAGTACTTC.